The present T cell receptor beta chain was sequenced within a study of graft-versus-host responses after intestinal transplantation. Study-wide background: The transplants performed in recipients were multivisceral, liver-intestinal, or isolated intestinal. Study-wide results and limits: Elevated graft-versus-host to host-versus-graft clonal ratios in allografts were recorded for patients with graft-donor T cell macrochimerism.

A remark on this clone: Its antigen is as yet unknown.

Repertoires were generated with immunoSEQ multiplex PCR, while TCRdb's copy carries only in-frame clones and drops some. The sample has 20,000 to 25,000 clones, 75% to 90% seen once; the top ten hold approximately 4.9%. The source was PBMCs, collected 65 to 70 days after intestinal transplantation. The origin of this receptor is a human patient who received an intestinal transplant, so some T cells may come from the graft donor.

CDR3 sequence reads: CASSFSGGQVNEQFF. CDR3 coding DNA: TGTGCCAGCAGCTTTAGCGGGGGCCAGGTGAATGAGCAGTTCTTC. The chain joins TRBV11-2 to TRBJ2-1; 9 bases are shared with TRBD2. J was trimmed by 7 bases and V by 3 bases; bases with no gene match: 7. CDR3 length equals 15 residues. Germline assignment: CDR1 SGHAT and CDR2 FQNNGV.